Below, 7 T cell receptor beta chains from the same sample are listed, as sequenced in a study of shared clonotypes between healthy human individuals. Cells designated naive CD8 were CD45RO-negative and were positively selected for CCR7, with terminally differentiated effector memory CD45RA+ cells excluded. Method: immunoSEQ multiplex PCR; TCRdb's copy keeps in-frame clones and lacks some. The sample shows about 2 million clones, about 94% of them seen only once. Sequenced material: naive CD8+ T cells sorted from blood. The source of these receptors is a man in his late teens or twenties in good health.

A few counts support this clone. The CDR3 DNA reads as TGCGCCAGCAGAGGCAGGGGATTCACTGAAGCTTTCTTT. Residues: CASRGRGFTEAFF. The chain has TRBV5-1 and TRBJ1-1; possibly TRBD1 for D (6 bases). Per the germline V gene, CDR1 is SGHRS and CDR2 is YFSETQ. This CDR3 region has 13 residues. The germline V and J ends were trimmed by 5 bases and 4 bases, with 12 bases remaining between them.

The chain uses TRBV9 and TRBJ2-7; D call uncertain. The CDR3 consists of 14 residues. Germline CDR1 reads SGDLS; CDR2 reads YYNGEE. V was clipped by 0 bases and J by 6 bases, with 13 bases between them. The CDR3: CASSVGGFGSEQYF. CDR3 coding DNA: TGTGCCAGCAGCGTAGGGGGATTCGGCAGCGAGCAGTACTTC.

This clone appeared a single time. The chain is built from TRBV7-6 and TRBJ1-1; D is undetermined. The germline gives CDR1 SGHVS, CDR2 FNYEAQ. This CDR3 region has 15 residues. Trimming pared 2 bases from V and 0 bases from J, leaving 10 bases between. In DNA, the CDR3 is TGTGCCAGCAGCTTACGTCTGGGGTTGAACACTGAAGCTTTCTTT. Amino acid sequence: CASSLRLGLNTEAFF.

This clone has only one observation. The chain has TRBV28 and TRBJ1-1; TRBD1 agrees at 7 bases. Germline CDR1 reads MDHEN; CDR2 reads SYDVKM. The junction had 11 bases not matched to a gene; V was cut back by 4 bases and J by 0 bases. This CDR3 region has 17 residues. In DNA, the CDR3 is TGTGCCAGCAGTTCGGTAAACAGGGGATATATGAACACTGAAGCTTTCTTT. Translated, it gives CASSSVNRGYMNTEAFF.

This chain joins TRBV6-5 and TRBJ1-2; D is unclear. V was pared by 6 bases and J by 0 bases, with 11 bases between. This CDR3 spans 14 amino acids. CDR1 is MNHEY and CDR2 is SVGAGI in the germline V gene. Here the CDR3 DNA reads TGTGCCAGCAGCCCCGTAGTAGCTAACTATGGCTACACCTTC. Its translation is CASSPVVANYGYTF.

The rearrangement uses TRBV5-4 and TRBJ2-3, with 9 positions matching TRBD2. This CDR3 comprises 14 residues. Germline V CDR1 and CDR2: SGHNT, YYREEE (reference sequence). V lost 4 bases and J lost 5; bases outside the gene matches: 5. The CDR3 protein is CASSTGLAGDTQYF. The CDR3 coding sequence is TGTGCCAGCAGCACGGGACTAGCTGGAGATACGCAGTATTTT. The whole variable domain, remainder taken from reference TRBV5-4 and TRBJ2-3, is ETGVTQSPTHLIKTRGQQVTLRCSSQSGHNTVSWYQQALGQGPQFIFQYYREEENGRGNFPPRFSGLQFPNYSSELNVNALELDDSALYLCASSTGLAGDTQYFGPGTRLTVL.

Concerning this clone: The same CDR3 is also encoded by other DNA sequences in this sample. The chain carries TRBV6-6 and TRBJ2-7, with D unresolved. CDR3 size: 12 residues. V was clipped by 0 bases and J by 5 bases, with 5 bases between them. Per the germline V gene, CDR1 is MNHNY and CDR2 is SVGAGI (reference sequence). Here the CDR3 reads CASSYSPHEQYF. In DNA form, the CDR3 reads TGTGCCAGCAGTTACTCACCCCACGAGCAGTACTTC.